This entry describes one T cell receptor (beta chain). As yet, its antigen is unknown. This sample is drawn from a study of identical twins. Study findings and constraints: The more abundant beta clonotypes in cord blood had fewer insertions, and memory repertoires did not show this.

One entry per CDR3 protein results from TCRdb running MiXCR on the 5' RACE reads. The table lists about 790,000 distinct CDR3 sequences, 18% of them singletons. With 7 bases removed from V and 8 bases from J, the gap between germline ends came to 10 bases. Looked up from germline, CDR1 is SGHRS and CDR2 is YFSETQ. This CDR3 has 11 residues. This sample was also put to use in a study of T cells expressing NK-cell markers. That paper notes: Sequencing covered eight donors, seven HCMV-seropositive and one seronegative.

The source of this sequence is a woman aged 18-29 years in good health. V and J are TRBV5-1 and TRBJ2-1, with no clear D. Material: PBMCs. The CDR3 spells CASALAYEQFF. CDR3 coding DNA: TGCGCCAGCGCCCTGGCCTATGAGCAGTTCTTC.